This T cell receptor beta chain was found in a study of human T cells and chemical hapten exposure. Study-level points and caveats: Unchanged with DPC sensitization were TCRs above 1 in 1000 frequency. Donors in the study had alopecia, meaning their immune response may differ from healthy people's.

The library tagged individual cDNA molecules with unique molecular identifiers. Via MiXCR, TCRdb re-called the RACE reads, giving one row per CDR3 protein. The repertoire includes 95,000 to 150,000 distinct CDR3 sequences, approximately 10% of them detected once, and approximately 2.5% sits in the top ten. This sample's time point: patch test 3, about 24 weeks after DPC sensitization. This sample's treatment: therapeutic diphenylcyclopropenone sensitization with weekly scalp DPC. Each patch test followed a blood draw. This CDR3 has 11 residues. The germline CDR1 and CDR2 sequences are ENHRY and SYGVKD. Trimming left V 2 bases short and J 6 bases short, with 4 bases between. As concerns this clonotype: Its antigen is unidentified.

The chain is built from TRBV10-3 and TRBJ1-1; D is undetermined. The sequence came from a woman aged 45-59 years with alopecia areata. Some clones in this sample may be carry-over from other donors' samples. Sequenced here: whole blood, sampled in connection with sensitization to the hapten diphenylcyclopropenone (DPC). The CDR3 coding sequence is TGTGCCATCAGTGAGGGGGCTGAAGCTTTCTTT. This sequence encodes CAISEGAEAFF.